Below, 15 T cell receptor beta chains from the same sample are listed, as sequenced in a study of T-cell memory formation after mild COVID-19. TCRdb reanalysed the 5' RACE reads using MiXCR and keeps one entry per CDR3 protein. This table holds around 30,000 distinct CDR3 sequences, around 10% found once. Input material: PBMCs or a T cell subset sorted from them (not recorded which). These receptors were obtained from an adult woman who had mild COVID-19 (a few samples of this study predate the infection). Cell type and time point are not known.

This clonotype was seen a few times. The rearrangement links TRBV7-6 to TRBJ1-1, with D unclear. V was pared by 3 bases and J by 2 bases, with 7 bases between. Germline lookup yields CDR1 SGHVS and CDR2 FNYEAQ. This CDR3 has 13 residues. DNA for the CDR3: TGTGCCAGCAGCTTTTCACGTAACACTGAAGCTTTCTTT. Its translation is CASSFSRNTEAFF.

This clonotype was seen repeatedly, ten times or more. The chain couples TRBV4-1 to TRBJ2-7, with D possibly TRBD1 on 6 matching bases. V was shortened by 4 bases and J by 2 bases, with 9 bases between the two germline ends. The CDR3 spans 13 residues. In germline, CDR1 is MGHRA, CDR2 YSYEKL. CDR3 residues: CASSLDRPYEQYF. The CDR3 bases are TGCGCCAGCAGCCTGGACAGACCCTACGAGCAGTACTTC.

Many counts were recorded for this clonotype. The rearrangement joins TRBV27 to TRBJ1-5; unclear D gene. The V end lost 4 bases, the J end lost 2 bases, and 12 bases lay between the germline ends. Germline assignment: CDR1 MNHEY and CDR2 SMNVEV (reference sequence). The CDR3 runs 15 residues. The CDR3 is CASSSSSNRNQPQHF. Written as DNA, the CDR3 is TGTGCCAGCAGTTCCTCGTCGAATCGCAATCAGCCCCAGCATTTT.

This clonotype was counted a few times. The chain is built from TRBV5-4 and TRBJ2-7; D uncertain. CDR3 size: 15 residues. The V gene's germline CDR1 is SGHNT and CDR2 YYREEE (reference sequence). Trimming pared 1 base from V and 0 bases from J, leaving 11 bases between. This chain's CDR3 is CASSLSTDPSYEQYF. The CDR3 DNA sequence: TGTGCCAGCAGCTTGAGTACAGACCCCTCCTACGAGCAGTACTTC. The variable domain in full, with the rest retrieved from reference TRBV5-4 and TRBJ2-7, is ETGVTQSPTHLIKTRGQQVTLRCSSQSGHNTVSWYQQALGQGPQFIFQYYREEENGRGNFPPRFSGLQFPNYSSELNVNALELDDSALYLCASSLSTDPSYEQYFGPGTRLTVT.

This clonotype has a count of ten or more. This chain connects TRBV4-3 to TRBJ1-2; D unresolved. The length of the CDR3 is 15 residues. Germline lookup yields CDR1 LGHNA and CDR2 YSLEER. V shed 4 bases and J shed 5 bases, with 17 bases lying between them. This CDR3 is CASSPSGAFYYGYTF. CDR3 in DNA: TGCGCCAGCAGCCCAAGCGGCGCGTTTTATTATGGCTACACCTTC.

This clonotype has a count of ten or more. The V call is TRBV12-3 or TRBV12-4, the J call TRBJ2-1; TRBD2 agrees at 7 bases. The ends lost 5 bases at V and 4 bases at J; junction bases unmatched: 8. CDR3 length equals 15 residues. The CDR3 DNA is TGTGCCAGCAGTCAAAGCGGGACTAAGTACAATGAGCAGTTCTTC. This codes for CASSQSGTKYNEQFF.

In its sample, this clonotype was seen many times. The J gene is TRBJ2-7, the V gene TRBV6-5; a weak D match, TRBD2 (6 bases). Between the trimmed V and J ends, which lost 7 bases and 6 bases, there was a span of 10 bases. The CDR3 is 11 residues long. CDR1 and CDR2 (germline): MNHEY, SVGAGI. CDR3 amino acids: CASTGVGEQYF. CDR3 nucleotides: TGTGCCAGCACGGGGGTCGGCGAGCAGTACTTC.

This clonotype was counted ten times or more. This chain links TRBV20-1 with TRBJ2-6; 12 nucleotides match TRBD2. V lost 6 bases, J lost 0 bases, and 9 bases stayed unmatched. CDR1 is DFQATT, CDR2 SNEGSKA, per germline (reference sequence). This CDR3 comprises 18 residues. The CDR3 loop is CSAPTGLAGRSGANVLTF. CDR3 bases: TGCAGTGCCCCTACCGGACTAGCGGGACGCTCTGGGGCCAACGTCCTGACTTTC.

In its sample, this clonotype was seen many times. CDR3 amino acids: CASSYERTGGYSLNNEQFF. In DNA, the CDR3 is TGTGCCAGCAGTTACGAGCGGACAGGGGGCTATTCTCTAAACAATGAGCAGTTCTTC. The rearrangement links TRBV6-5 to TRBJ2-1; 11 bases are a match to TRBD1. CDR1 is MNHEY, CDR2 SVGAGI, per germline. J was trimmed by 5 bases and V by 2 bases; bases with no gene match: 14. CDR3 length: 19 amino acids.

This clonotype was seen at least ten times. Relative to the germline gene, one junction end is altered; a read error may explain this. V usage is TRBV7-7 and J usage is TRBJ2-5; 7 bases align to TRBD2. Looked up from germline, CDR1 is SSHAT and CDR2 is FNYEAQ (reference sequence). The CDR3 consists of 19 residues. This chain's CDR3 is CASSLYLGLAADLQETQYF. CDR3 in DNA: TGTGCTAGCAGCTTATATCTGGGGCTAGCGGCCGATCTCCAAGAGACCCAGTACTTC.

This clonotype was seen ten or more times. The rearrangement uses TRBV19 and TRBJ2-5; a possible D gene is TRBD2 (6 bases). In germline, CDR1 is LNHDA, CDR2 SQIVND (reference sequence). Trimming stripped 5 bases from V and 4 bases from J, with 23 bases between. This CDR3 is 17 amino acids long. The DNA of the CDR3 is TGTGCCAGTAGTCCCCTCCTAAGCGGGCGGCTTCGAGAGACCCAGTACTTC. Residues: CASSPLLSGRLRETQYF.

This clonotype came up many times. This chain joins TRBV4-3 and TRBJ2-1, with TRBD1 as a possible D gene (6 bases). The CDR3 spans 17 residues. CDR1 is LGHNA, CDR2 YSLEER, per germline. Trimming pared 4 bases from V and 4 bases from J, leaving 20 bases between. For the CDR3, the DNA is TGCGCCAGCAGCCCCTTCATGGACAGCGAACCTTACAATGAGCAGTTCTTC. Its protein product is CASSPFMDSEPYNEQFF.

This clonotype was picked up many times. V is TRBV18 and J is TRBJ2-7; a weak D match, TRBD1 (5 bases). In germline, CDR1 is KGHSH, CDR2 LQKENI. Trimming removed 3 bases at V and 7 bases at J, with 13 bases between. The CDR3 totals 13 residues. CDR3 amino acids: CASSPSDSREQYF. CDR3 sequence (DNA): TGTGCCAGCTCACCCTCCGACAGTAGAGAGCAGTACTTC.

There are many counts of this clonotype. J is TRBJ2-1 and V is TRBV5-5; TRBD2 matches 13 bases. The J segment lost 7 bases and the V segment lost 4 bases, leaving 11 bases of the junction unmatched. CDR1 and CDR2 (germline): SGHKS, YYEKEE (reference sequence). The CDR3 sequence is 17 residues long. The CDR3 loop reads CASSPRSGTSGINEQFF. The CDR3 DNA reads TGTGCCAGCAGCCCCAGGTCCGGGACTAGCGGGATAAATGAGCAGTTCTTC.

This clonotype was counted ten times or more. The rearrangement joins TRBV25-1 to TRBJ2-1; the match to TRBD2 covers 9 bases. The ends lost 2 bases at V and 9 bases at J; junction bases unmatched: 14. The CDR3 has 17 residues. Germline values: CDR1 MGHDK, CDR2 SYGVNS. Here the CDR3 reads CASSEVGRAGGRGEQFF. CDR3 coding DNA: TGTGCCAGCAGTGAAGTCGGGAGAGCGGGAGGTCGCGGTGAGCAGTTCTTC. The full variable domain, in which reference TRBV25-1 and TRBJ2-1 provide the parts outside the CDR3, is EADIYQTPRYLVIGTGKKITLECSQTMGHDKMYWYQQDPGMELHLIHYSYGVNSTEKGDLSSESTVSRIRTEHFPLTLESARPSHTSQYLCASSEVGRAGGRGEQFFGPGTRLTVL.